A single sample gave rise to the 27 T cell receptor beta chains below, sequenced in a study of tumor-infiltrating lymphocytes in primary liver carcinoma. From unsorted bulk tissue weighing roughly 19-32 mg, DNA and RNA were co-extracted. Researchers generated TCR beta cDNA from around 0.55 ug of total RNA, relying on a constant-region primer. Generation of the TCR beta libraries relied on three nested multiplex PCR rounds using slightly modified ARM-PCR. Researchers ran the first two PCR rounds for 9 to 10 cycles each with TRBV1-TRBV30 forward primers and a C-beta reverse primer. TCRdb re-called the multiplex PCR reads through MiXCR, storing one row per CDR3 protein. The sample consists of tens of thousands of distinct CDR3 sequences, around 64% of them appearing once. Sequenced: liver tumor tissue from sampling region 4. Subset indicated: tumor region T4, right-lateral pole. The receptors come from a middle-aged man with primary liver carcinoma and hepatitis B virus infection.

Regarding this clonotype: Compared with germline, one end of the junction differs, possibly owing to a read error. The CDR3 nucleotides read TGTGCCTGCAGATCCGGGACCGAGGCTGAAAAACTGTTTTTT. Its translation is CACRSGTEAEKLFF. The chain links TRBV6-2 or TRBV6-3 to TRBJ1-4; the D gene is possibly TRBD1 (5 bases). The CDR3 loop spans 14 amino acids. Germline values: CDR1 MNHEY, CDR2 SVGEGT.

About this clonotype: It may be a read error: a sequence one base away is much more abundant. The V gene is TRBV6-1, the J gene TRBJ2-7; TRBD2 aligns across 9 bases. Germline V gene data show CDR1 as MNHNS and CDR2 as SASEGT. The CDR3 contains 15 residues. The chain's CDR3 is CASSVSTSGSYKQYF. The CDR3 bases are TGTGCCAGCAGTGTCTCGACTAGCGGATCCTACAAGCAGTACTTC.

Comments on this clonotype: The germline gene is not matched at one end of the junction; a read error may be the cause. V is TRBV14 and J is TRBJ2-1; D perhaps matches TRBD2 (5 bases). From germline, CDR1 is SGHDN and CDR2 FVKESK. CDR3 size: 13 residues. CDR3 coding DNA: TGTGCCATCAGCCCCCGGGATGTCGGGGAGCAGTTCTTC. Translation: CAISPRDVGEQFF. Supplemented by reference TRBV14 and TRBJ2-1, the full variable domain reads EAGVTQFPSHSVIEKGQTVTLRCDPISGHDNLYWYRRVMGKEIKFLLHFVKESKQDESGMPNNRFLAERTGGTYSTLKVQPAELEDSGVYFCAISPRDVGEQFFGPGTRLTVL.

On this clonotype itself: One end of the junction fails to match germline, which may point to a read error. The rearrangement joins TRBV4-2 to TRBJ2-1; D is possibly TRBD2 (7 bases). The V gene's germline CDR1 is LGHNA and CDR2 YNFKEQ. The CDR3 is 16 residues long. The CDR3 reads CASSHAGGQGNNDQFF. The CDR3 nucleotides read TGTGCCAGCAGCCACGCCGGGGGGCAGGGGAACAATGATCAGTTCTTC.

To note about this clonotype: Its ends do not fully match the called genes, so a read error is possible. This chain joins TRBV6-2 or TRBV6-3 and TRBJ1-1, with TRBD1 matching 8 bases. Germline-derived CDR1 and CDR2 are MNHEY and SVGEGT. The CDR3 is 17 amino acids. The CDR3 DNA sequence: TGTGCCGGCAGTTACCCCCGGACAGGGCCGGGGAACAATGAAGCTTTCTTT. Translated, it gives CAGSYPRTGPGNNEAFF.

With respect to this clonotype: Likely a read error: the CDR3 ends without its conserved phenylalanine or tryptophan. The CDR3 DNA reads as TGTGCCATCAGTGAAGAGGCAAACTATGGCTACACCATC. This translates into CAISEEANYGYTI. This chain uses TRBV10-3 with TRBJ1-2; D not resolved. V lost 3 bases, J lost 2 bases, and 7 bases lay in between. Germline loops: CDR1 ENHRY, CDR2 SYGVKD. The CDR3 extends over 13 amino acids.

Notes on this clonotype: A single base separates this from a much larger clone, so it may be a read error. The chain carries TRBV7-8 and TRBJ2-5; the D gene is possibly TRBD1 (6 bases). CDR1 SGHVS and CDR2 FQNEAQ come from the germline V gene. V was pared by 7 bases and J by 4 bases, with 16 bases between. The CDR3 has 14 residues. The CDR3, as DNA: TGTGCCAGCAAGCAAGGGACAACCCGAGAGACCCAGTACTTC. The encoded protein is CASKQGTTRETQYF.

With respect to this clonotype: It may be a read error: a sequence one base away is much more abundant. The rearrangement links TRBV29-1 to TRBJ2-3; D is uncertain. Trimming shortened V by 4 bases and J by 4 bases, and 12 bases separated the two germline ends. CDR1 and CDR2 from the germline V gene are SQVTM and ANQGSEA. The CDR3 contains 13 residues. The CDR3 spells CSVGQVRADTQYF. In nucleotides, the CDR3 is TGCAGCGTTGGCCAGGTTCGGGCAGATACGCAGTATTTT.

Of note for this clonotype: A junction end diverges from the germline sequence, so it may reflect a read error. The chain uses TRBV29-1 and TRBJ1-2; TRBD1 is a possible D gene (5 bases). The CDR3 covers 18 residues. CDR1 is SQVTM and CDR2 is ANQGSEA in the germline V gene. The chain's CDR3 is CSVGTPTETQVANYDYTF. The CDR3 DNA is TGCAGCGTTGGGACACCAACAGAAACTCAAGTGGCTAACTATGACTACACCTTC.

The V and J genes are TRBV14 and TRBJ2-1, with a weak D call TRBD2 (6 bases). There are 16 residues in the CDR3. Trimming took 6 bases from V and 16 from J, leaving 31 bases between them. The germline gives CDR1 SGHDN, CDR2 FVKESK. Here the CDR3 reads CASSAVAEWVNNEHFF. DNA of the CDR3: TGTGCCAGCAGTGCCGTAGCGGAATGGGTAAACAATGAACACTTCTTC.

In regard to this clonotype: Relative to the germline gene, one junction end is altered; a read error may explain this. This chain uses TRBV5-6 with TRBJ1-5; D not certain. CDR3 size: 12 residues. Germline CDR1 is SGHDT and CDR2 is YYEEEE. CDR3 residues: CASSLGCQPQHF. CDR3 bases: TGTGCCAGCAGTTTGGGATGTCAGCCCCAGCATTTT.

The V and J genes are TRBV14 and TRBJ2-3; TRBD1 agrees at 9 bases. The CDR3 is 17 residues long. The germline gives CDR1 SGHDN, CDR2 FVKESK. V dropped 2 bases and J dropped 7; count of bases not matched to a gene: 13. CDR3 nucleotide sequence: TGTGCCAGCAGCCAACGAAAATCCGGGACAGGGACAAATACGCAGTATTTT. Translated, it gives CASSQRKSGTGTNTQYF.

This clonotype was recorded at least ten times. The V gene is TRBV28, the J gene TRBJ2-5; the match to TRBD1 covers 7 bases. The CDR3 runs 15 residues. The ends lost 5 bases at V and 5 bases at J; junction bases unmatched: 11. Per germline, CDR1 MDHEN and CDR2 SYDVKM. The CDR3 nucleotides read TGTGCCAGCAGTATCTACAGGGGCCGACGGGAGACCCAGTACTTC. Encoded protein: CASSIYRGRRETQYF.

This clonotype is judged medium-sized. The rearrangement joins TRBV29-1 to TRBJ1-1; D is perhaps TRBD1 (5 bases). V was clipped by 4 bases and J by 0 bases, with 9 bases between them. Germline V gives CDR1 SQVTM, CDR2 ANQGSEA. This CDR3 is 13 amino acids long. The CDR3: CSVGGGMNTEAFF. Here the CDR3 DNA reads TGCAGCGTTGGGGGGGGAATGAACACTGAAGCTTTCTTT.

On this clonotype: It is likely a read error, because the conserved phenylalanine at the end of the CDR3 is missing. The chain has TRBV5-4 and TRBJ2-5; D call uncertain. Trimming shortened V by 5 bases and J by 0 bases, and 5 bases separated the two germline ends. Germline CDR1 reads SGHNT; CDR2 reads YYREEE (reference sequence). This CDR3 comprises 12 residues. CDR3 bases: TGTGCCAGCAGTACGGACCAAGAGACCCAGTACTTA. Its protein product is CASSTDQETQYL.

Details on this clonotype: Sequence at one end of the junction differs from germline and may be a read error. The genes are TRBV11-2 and TRBJ1-1; TRBD1 is a possible D gene (6 bases). The CDR3 is made up of 16 amino acids. CDR1 is SGHAT and CDR2 is FQNNGV in the germline V gene. For the CDR3, the DNA is TGTGCCAATAGCCGAGGTAGGGCAGGGGTCTTCACTGAAGCCTTCTTT. The encoded protein is CANSRGRAGVFTEAFF.

Turning to this clonotype: A read error may produce the germline difference seen at one junction end. The genes are TRBV4-1 and TRBJ1-5; no firm D call. The CDR3 totals 14 residues. CDR1 and CDR2 (germline): MGHRA, YSYEKL. In DNA form, the CDR3 reads TGCGCCAGCAGCCAACACATCGCGCCCGTGGCCCAACATTTT. Translating it yields CASSQHIAPVAQHF.

About this clonotype: The junction does not match germline at one end; this may be a read error. The rearrangement links TRBV29-1 to TRBJ2-5; D may be TRBD1 (6 bases). This CDR3 has 12 amino acids. Germline CDR1 is SQVTM and CDR2 is ANQGSEA. The CDR3 DNA reads TGCAGCCGTATGGACAGTGGAGAGACCCACTACTTC. Amino acid sequence: CSRMDSGETHYF.

A remark on this clonotype: Just one base apart from a much larger clone, this may be a read error. The CDR3 loop is CTSSLARSSGNTIYF. In DNA form, the CDR3 reads TGTACCAGCAGCTTAGCCCGGTCGTCTGGAAACACCATATATTTT. The gene calls are TRBV13 and TRBJ1-3, with D hard to call. Germline V lookup: CDR1 PRHDT, CDR2 FYEKMQ (reference sequence). The CDR3 is made up of 15 amino acids.

The chain carries TRBV11-2 and TRBJ2-7, with unresolved D. This CDR3 is 13 amino acids long. V was pared by 2 bases and J by 2 bases, with 7 bases between. The germline gives CDR1 SGHAT, CDR2 FQNNGV. CDR3 sequence (DNA): TGTGCCAGCAGCTTAAGCCCCACCTACGAGCAGTACTTC. Translating gives CASSLSPTYEQYF. Filled out from reference TRBV11-2 and TRBJ2-7, the complete variable domain reads EAGVAQSPRYKIIEKRQSVAFWCNPISGHATLYWYQQILGQGPKLLIQFQNNGVVDDSQLPKDRFSAERLKGVDSTLKIQPAKLEDSAVYLCASSLSPTYEQYFGPGTRLTVT.

This clonotype appeared a single time. One junction end disagrees with the germline gene, perhaps due to a read error. The chain combines TRBV4-2 with TRBJ2-7, with D tentatively TRBD1 or TRBD2 (6 bases each). Germline CDR1 is LGHNA and CDR2 is YNFKEQ. The CDR3 consists of 16 residues. CDR3 amino acids: CAGSQAARGVSYEQYF. In DNA, the CDR3 is TGTGCCGGCAGTCAAGCGGCTAGGGGGGTTTCCTACGAGCAGTACTTC.

As regards this clonotype: The conserved phenylalanine or tryptophan is not found at the CDR3 terminus, so this likely reflects a read error. The rearrangement links TRBV10-2 to TRBJ2-7, with TRBD1 identical over 9 bases. The CDR3 is 14 residues long. V dropped 10 bases and J dropped 1; count of bases not matched to a gene: 8. The V gene's germline CDR1 is WSHSY and CDR2 SAAADI. The CDR3 nucleotides are TGCGCCAACAGACCCGGGACAGGGTCCTACGAGCAGTACCTC. Amino acids: CANRPGTGSYEQYL.

The chain combines TRBV11-2 with TRBJ2-3; tentatively, D is TRBD2 (6 bases). The CDR3 spans 15 residues. V was shortened by 7 bases and J by 2 bases, with 16 bases between the two germline ends. Germline lookup yields CDR1 SGHAT and CDR2 FQNNGV. The DNA for the CDR3 is TGTGCCAGCAACGAAACGGGGGTCACCACAGATACGCAGTATTTT. Protein sequence: CASNETGVTTDTQYF. The full variable domain, with the rest looked up from reference TRBV11-2 and TRBJ2-3, is EAGVAQSPRYKIIEKRQSVAFWCNPISGHATLYWYQQILGQGPKLLIQFQNNGVVDDSQLPKDRFSAERLKGVDSTLKIQPAKLEDSAVYLCASNETGVTTDTQYFGPGTRLTVL.

The chain joins TRBV29-1 to TRBJ2-1; tentatively, D is TRBD2 (6 bases). Per germline, CDR1 SQVTM and CDR2 ANQGSEA. V shed 7 bases and J shed 4 bases, with 11 bases lying between them. CDR3 length: 12 residues. The CDR3 is CSANGSYNEQFF. CDR3 nucleotides: TGCAGCGCTAACGGGAGTTACAATGAGCAGTTCTTC.

Notes on this clonotype: At one end, the junction sequence differs from germline, possibly due to a read error. The genes are TRBV7-8 and TRBJ2-3; the D gene is possibly TRBD2 (6 bases). CDR1 SGHVS and CDR2 FQNEAQ come from the germline V gene. There are 13 residues in the CDR3. Here the CDR3 reads CGAWGVDEDTQYF. CDR3 DNA sequence: TGTGGCGCCTGGGGGGTGGACGAGGATACACAGTATTTT.

The sample holds a few counts of this clonotype. A much larger clone lies one base from this, so it may be a read error. The J gene is TRBJ2-3, the V gene TRBV6-1; TRBD2 matches 11 bases. The length of the CDR3 is 16 residues. Per the germline V gene, CDR1 is MNHNS and CDR2 is SASEGT. The CDR3 spells CTSTEIAGGRTDTQYF. In DNA, the CDR3 is TGTACCAGCACTGAAATAGCGGGAGGGAGGACAGATACGCAGTATTTT.

Notes on this clonotype: One end of the junction does not line up with germline, which may come from a read error. V is TRBV12-3 or TRBV12-4 and J is TRBJ2-1; 7 nucleotides align to TRBD1. This CDR3 comprises 13 residues. The CDR3 region is CASSLGQDNEQFF. CDR3 sequence (DNA): TGTGCTAGCAGTCTCGGACAGGACAATGAGCAGTTCTTC.